The rows below give T cell receptor beta chains drawn from one sample of a study of shared clonotypes between healthy human individuals. The protocol was immunoSEQ multiplex PCR, while the TCRdb copy is restricted to in-frame clones and leaves out a portion. This sample has hundreds of thousands of clones, with 70% to 80% found just once. Specimen: PBMCs. All receptors come from a woman between 40 and 50 years old in good health. Some clones in this sample may be carry-over from other donors' samples. Each CDR3 is given with its conserved first and last residue. Expanded clones are given a class, and other clones once, few, many or no size at all.

v_call,clone_size,cdr3_length,j_call,cdr3_aa
TRBV7-2,once,18,TRBJ2-7,CASSLALGTASDHYEQYF
TRBV15,.,16,TRBJ2-3,CATSRGLAGTTDTQYF
TRBV7-9,many,16,TRBJ2-7,CASSEGTSGSLGEQYF
TRBV1,.,20,TRBJ2-1,CTSSQDRAGGPRGMWNEQFF
TRBV5-1,.,14,TRBJ1-2,CASSLGQGGYGYTF
TRBV11-2,once,16,TRBJ1-2,CASSLGLGGTHYGYTF
TRBV18,few,13,TRBJ1-2,CASSLSEGYGYTF
TRBV30,.,13,TRBJ2-7,CAWSIGGFYEQYF
TRBV7-3,.,12,TRBJ2-1,CASSLIVNEQFF
TRBV10-3,.,13,TRBJ2-5,CAIRARMEETQYF
TRBV2,.,14,TRBJ1-4,CASIQDRGDEKLFF
TRBV4-1,.,15,TRBJ2-7,CASSRTTGGPYEQYF
TRBV30,.,14,TRBJ1-5,CAWSVSVSNQPQHF